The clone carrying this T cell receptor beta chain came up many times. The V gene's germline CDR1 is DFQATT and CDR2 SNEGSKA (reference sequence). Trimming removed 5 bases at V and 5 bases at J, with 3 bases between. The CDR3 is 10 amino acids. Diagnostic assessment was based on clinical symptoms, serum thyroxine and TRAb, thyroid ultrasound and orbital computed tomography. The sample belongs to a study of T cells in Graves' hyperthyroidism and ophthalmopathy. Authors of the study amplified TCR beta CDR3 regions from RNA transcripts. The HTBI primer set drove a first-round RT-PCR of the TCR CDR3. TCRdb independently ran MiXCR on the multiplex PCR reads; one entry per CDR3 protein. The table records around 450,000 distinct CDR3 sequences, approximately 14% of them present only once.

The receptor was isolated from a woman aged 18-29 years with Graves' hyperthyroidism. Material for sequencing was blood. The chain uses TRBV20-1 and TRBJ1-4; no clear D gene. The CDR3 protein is CSARNEKLFF. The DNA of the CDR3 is TGCAGTGCTCGGAATGAAAAACTGTTTTTT.